The T cell receptor beta chain described here comes from a study of T cells in narcolepsy. The wider study: Patients with NT1 or NT2 and healthy control donors were enrolled.

Whole-study findings and limits: Autoreactive HCRT-specific and TRIB2-specific clonotypes were marked in same-patient CSF-versus-blood CD4+ comparisons. Autoreactive clonotypes reportedly recurred in blood of same and different patients, not controls.

Some clones are missing from TCRdb's copy, which holds only in-frame ones; the method was immunoSEQ multiplex PCR. In the table there are roughly 25,000 clones, around 85% of which are singletons. Concerning this clone itself: What it recognizes is unknown.

The sequence derives from a human donor in good health. The sample comprised memory (CD45RA-) CD4+ T cells from blood.

The DNA for the CDR3 is TGTGCCAGCAGCTTGCAGCCGGAAAACTATGGCTACACCTTC. As protein: CASSLQPENYGYTF. The chain has TRBV5-6 and TRBJ1-2; D ambiguous. The CDR3 has 14 amino acids. Trimming took 1 base from V and 2 from J, leaving 9 bases between them. Germline V gene lookup returns CDR1 SGHDT and CDR2 YYEEEE. Filled out from reference TRBV5-6 and TRBJ1-2, the complete variable domain reads DAGVTQSPTHLIKTRGQQVTLRCSPKSGHDTVSWYQQALGQGPQFIFQYYEEEERQRGNFPDRFSGHQFPNYSSELNVNALLLGDSALYLCASSLQPENYGYTFGSGTRLTVV.